The next 3 T cell receptor beta chains were all read from a single sample in a study of response to subunit inactivated influenza vaccine. TCRdb re-analysed the RT-PCR reads in MiXCR, keeping a single row per CDR3 protein. Of about 500,000 distinct CDR3 sequences listed, approximately 17% are singletons. This specimen was CD4+ T cells sorted from PBMCs, taken less than 30 months after vaccination. The receptors originated from a man between 50 and 75 years old who received an inactivated influenza vaccine.

The chain recombines TRBV9 with TRBJ2-2; D is uncertain. Between the trimmed V and J ends, which lost 4 bases and 5 bases, there was a span of 12 bases. This CDR3 comprises 14 residues. Germline V lookup: CDR1 SGDLS, CDR2 YYNGEE. The CDR3 region has the DNA TGTGCCAGCAGCCGAATTACAGATACCGGGGAGCTGTTTTTT. This translates into CASSRITDTGELFF.

This clonotype was seen more than once but under ten times. The gene calls are TRBV7-2 and TRBJ2-5, with D perhaps TRBD1 or TRBD2 (5 bases each). The CDR3 covers 13 residues. CDR1 SGHTA and CDR2 FQGNSA come from the germline V gene. V was clipped by 2 bases and J by 4 bases, with 8 bases between them. CDR3 nucleotides: TGTGCCAGCAGCTTATCGGGACCAGAGACCCAGTACTTC. This codes for CASSLSGPETQYF.

There are a few counts of this clonotype. The rearrangement joins TRBV5-1 to TRBJ2-1; perhaps TRBD2 as D (5 bases). This CDR3 has 15 residues. Germline V gene data show CDR1 as SGHRS and CDR2 as YFSETQ. Trimming left V 3 bases short and J 2 bases short, with 12 bases between. This chain's CDR3 is CASSSGNSAYNEQFF. CDR3 DNA: TGCGCCAGCAGCTCGGGAAATTCGGCCTACAATGAGCAGTTCTTC.